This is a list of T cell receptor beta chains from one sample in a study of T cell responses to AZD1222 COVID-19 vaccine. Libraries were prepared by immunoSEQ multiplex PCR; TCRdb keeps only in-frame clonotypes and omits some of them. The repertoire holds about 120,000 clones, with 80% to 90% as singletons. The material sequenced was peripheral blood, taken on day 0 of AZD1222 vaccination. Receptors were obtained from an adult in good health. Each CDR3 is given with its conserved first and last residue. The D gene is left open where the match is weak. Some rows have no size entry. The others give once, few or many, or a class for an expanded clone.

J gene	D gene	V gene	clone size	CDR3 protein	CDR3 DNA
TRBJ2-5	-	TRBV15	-	CATSRDSGYQETQYF	TGTGCCACCAGCAGAGATAGCGGTTACCAAGAGACCCAGTACTTC
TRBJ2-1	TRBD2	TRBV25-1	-	CASSASGRPYNEQFF	TGTGCCAGCAGTGCTAGCGGGAGACCTTACAATGAGCAGTTCTTC
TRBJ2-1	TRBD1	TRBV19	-	CATRRDSPYNEQFF	TGTGCCACCCGCCGGGACAGCCCCTACAATGAGCAGTTCTTC
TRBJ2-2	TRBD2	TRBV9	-	CASSVVAGAPTGELFF	TGTGCCAGCAGCGTAGTGGCGGGAGCCCCCACCGGGGAGCTGTTTTTT
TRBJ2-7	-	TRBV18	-	CASSLSQTVHEQYF	TGTGCCAGCTCACTCAGCCAGACAGTCCACGAGCAGTACTTC
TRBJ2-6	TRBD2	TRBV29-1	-	CSVAPGLAGPANVLTF	TGCAGCGTTGCCCCGGGACTAGCGGGACCCGCCAACGTCCTGACTTTC
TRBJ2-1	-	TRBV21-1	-	CASSKEGSDSGNEQFF	TGTGCCAGCAGCAAAGAGGGGTCCGATAGTGGTAATGAGCAGTTCTTC
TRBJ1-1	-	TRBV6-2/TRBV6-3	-	CASSSPAVNTEAFF	TGTGCCAGCAGTTCCCCCGCCGTGAACACTGAAGCTTTCTTT
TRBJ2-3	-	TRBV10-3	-	CAISEWTGDTQYF	TGTGCCATCAGTGAGTGGACTGGAGATACGCAGTATTTT
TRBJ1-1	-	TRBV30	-	CAWSVRGREAHTEAFF	TGTGCCTGGAGTGTACGCGGCAGGGAAGCGCACACTGAAGCTTTCTTT
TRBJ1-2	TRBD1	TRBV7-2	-	CASSFLRGPDYGYTF	TGTGCCAGCAGCTTTCTTAGGGGGCCAGACTATGGCTACACCTTC
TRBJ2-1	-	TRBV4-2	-	CASSGGRAENEQFF	TGTGCCAGCAGCGGGGGCCGCGCGGAGAATGAGCAGTTCTTC
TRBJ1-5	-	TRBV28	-	CASSLKKNKPQHF	TGTGCCAGCAGTTTAAAAAAGAACAAGCCCCAGCATTTT
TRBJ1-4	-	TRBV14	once	CASSRLGRGREKLFF	TGTGCCAGCAGCCGACTCGGCCGGGGGCGGGAAAAACTGTTTTTT
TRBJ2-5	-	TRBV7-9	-	CASSQGQRQETQYF	TGTGCCAGCAGCCAAGGACAGAGGCAAGAGACCCAGTACTTC
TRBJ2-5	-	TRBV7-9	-	CASSRGGGETQYF	TGTGCCAGCAGCAGAGGAGGAGGAGAGACCCAGTACTTC
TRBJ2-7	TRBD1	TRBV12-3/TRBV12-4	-	CASSPPGGREQYF	TGTGCCAGCAGCCCTCCAGGGGGCAGGGAGCAGTACTTC
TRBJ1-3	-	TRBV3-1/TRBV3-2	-	CASSLGVAGNTIYF	TGTGCCAGCAGCCTAGGAGTTGCGGGAAACACCATATATTTT
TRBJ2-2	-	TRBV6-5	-	CASTRGVSSTGELFF	TGTGCCAGCACAAGGGGGGTTTCGAGCACCGGGGAGCTGTTTTTT
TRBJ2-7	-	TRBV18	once	CASSPPSKPYEQYF	TGTGCCAGCTCACCCCCCAGCAAGCCCTACGAGCAGTACTTC
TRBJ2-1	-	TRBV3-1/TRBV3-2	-	CASSQVWTGYNEQFF	TGTGCCAGCAGCCAAGTCTGGACGGGTTACAATGAGCAGTTCTTC
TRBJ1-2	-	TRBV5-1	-	CASSLSPVGPNYGYTF	TGCGCCAGCAGTTTATCCCCGGTGGGGCCCAACTATGGCTACACCTTC
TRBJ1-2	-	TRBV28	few	CATITPGPRLTF	TGTGCCACCATCACCCCGGGACCGCGGCTCACCTTC
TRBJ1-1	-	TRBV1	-	CTSSQDESQRGNTEAFF	TGCACCAGCAGCCAAGATGAGAGTCAACGGGGGAACACTGAAGCTTTCTTT
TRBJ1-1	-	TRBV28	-	CASSPPGPRAFF	TGTGCCAGCAGTCCCCCGGGGCCGAGAGCTTTCTTT